Each of the 25 T cell receptor beta chains below was sequenced from the same sample in a study of CD8+ T cells in alopecia areata. Sequencing relied on a cDNA template that was reverse transcribed from extracted RNA. Profiled with immunoSEQ multiplex PCR; TCRdb holds only in-frame clones, not every one. The data show 110,000 to 150,000 clones, more than 55% seen once. Sequenced sample: CD8+ T cells sorted from blood. The receptors stem from a human donor in good health.

The chain is built from TRBV25-1 and TRBJ2-7; 7 bases match TRBD1. V lost 3 bases and J lost 4; bases outside the gene matches: 9. The CDR3 covers 15 residues. In germline, CDR1 is MGHDK, CDR2 SYGVNS. The CDR3 loop is CASSDTGTVVYEQYF. In DNA, the CDR3 is TGTGCCAGCAGTGATACCGGGACAGTCGTTTACGAGCAGTACTTC.

A word on this clone: Other nucleotide sequences in the sample specify the same CDR3. This chain connects TRBV27 to TRBJ2-7; 11 bases match TRBD1. The CDR3 runs to 14 residues. Germline V lookup: CDR1 MNHEY, CDR2 SMNVEV (reference sequence). V lost 5 bases to trimming and J lost 3 bases; unmatched junction nucleotides: 3. The CDR3 region has the DNA TGTGCCAGCAGTCCCGGGACAGGGGGCTACGAGCAGTACTTC. Protein sequence: CASSPGTGGYEQYF.

The chain combines TRBV2 with TRBJ2-3; D is unresolved. There are 13 residues in the CDR3. Trimming shortened V by 6 bases and J by 0 bases, and 7 bases separated the two germline ends. From germline, CDR1 is SNHLY and CDR2 FYNNEI. The CDR3 protein is CASRETSTDTQYF. For the CDR3, the DNA is TGTGCCAGCAGGGAGACTAGCACAGATACGCAGTATTTT.

This clone was observed a handful of times. The V call is TRBV7-9, the J call TRBJ1-3; maybe TRBD1 (6 bases). V lost 5 bases and J lost 6, with 14 bases in between. The CDR3 runs 14 residues. Germline V gene lookup returns CDR1 SEHNR and CDR2 FQNEAQ (reference sequence). CDR3 sequence reads: CASSAGTRVNTIYF. The DNA for the CDR3 is TGTGCCAGCAGCGCAGGGACAAGGGTAAACACCATATATTTT.

About this clone: The identical CDR3 is also encoded by other nucleotide sequences in the sample. The chain combines TRBV29-1 with TRBJ2-2; D possibly uses TRBD1 or TRBD2 (5 bases each). The CDR3 has 11 residues. Per the germline V gene, CDR1 is SQVTM and CDR2 is ANQGSEA. V lost 4 bases and J lost 5, with 5 bases in between. The CDR3: CSVGGTGELFF. DNA for the CDR3: TGCAGCGTTGGGGGGACCGGGGAGCTGTTTTTT.

The chain joins TRBV6-1 to TRBJ2-3, with 8 bases aligning to TRBD1. The CDR3 is 15 amino acids. The V and J ends lost 6 bases and 3 bases, in that order; junction bases with no gene match: 8. The germline CDR1 and CDR2 sequences are MNHNS and SASEGT. CDR3 region: CASSPGQGATDTQYF. CDR3 bases: TGTGCCAGCAGCCCCGGGCAGGGGGCTACAGATACGCAGTATTTT.

This chain connects TRBV5-1 to TRBJ2-7; no reliable D call. The V and J ends lost 1 base and 5 bases respectively, with 16 bases between them. From germline, CDR1 is SGHRS and CDR2 YFSETQ. The length of the CDR3 is 15 residues. CDR3 sequence: CASSLINGPRDEQYF. The CDR3 nucleotides are TGCGCCAGCAGCTTGATTAATGGTCCCCGGGACGAGCAGTACTTC. The variable domain in full, completed from reference TRBV5-1 and TRBJ2-7, reads KAGVTQTPRYLIKTRGQQVTLSCSPISGHRSVSWYQQTPGQGLQFLFEYFSETQRNKGNFPGRFSGRQFSNSRSEMNVSTLELGDSALYLCASSLINGPRDEQYFGPGTRLTVT.

J is TRBJ1-1 and V is TRBV28; D gene ambiguous. V lost 3 bases, J lost 6 bases, and 5 bases lay in between. In germline, CDR1 is MDHEN, CDR2 SYDVKM. The CDR3 consists of 11 residues. The CDR3 nucleotides read TGTGCCAGCAGTTTTATCTCTGAAGCTTTCTTT. Amino acid sequence: CASSFISEAFF.

V and J are TRBV29-1 and TRBJ2-7, with TRBD1 matching 10 bases. CDR1 is SQVTM, CDR2 ANQGSEA, per germline. J gave up 0 bases and V 7 bases, and 12 bases lay outside the gene matches. This CDR3 has 16 amino acids. The CDR3 sequence: CSAQRQGAVSSYEQYF. Here the CDR3 DNA reads TGCAGCGCCCAGAGACAGGGGGCAGTTTCCTCCTACGAGCAGTACTTC.

The genes are TRBV9 and TRBJ2-5, with D possibly being TRBD2 (6 bases). CDR3 length: 15 amino acids. Per the germline V gene, CDR1 is SGDLS and CDR2 is YYNGEE. Trimming left V 3 bases short and J 0 bases short, with 12 bases between. CDR3 sequence: CASSGHGGNQETQYF. CDR3 coding DNA: TGTGCCAGCAGCGGCCATGGCGGGAACCAAGAGACCCAGTACTTC.

The chain combines TRBV29-1 with TRBJ2-3; 13 bases align to TRBD2. Germline values: CDR1 SQVTM, CDR2 ANQGSEA. V shed 6 bases, J shed 5 bases, and the junction held 8 bases outside the gene matches. The CDR3 totals 15 residues. CDR3 residues: CSVVIRLAGGDTQYF. CDR3 coding DNA: TGCAGCGTCGTGATTCGACTAGCGGGGGGAGATACGCAGTATTTT.

The rearrangement links TRBV29-1 to TRBJ2-7; D gene ambiguous. CDR1 and CDR2 (germline): SQVTM, ANQGSEA. CDR3 length: 12 amino acids. V was shortened by 1 base and J by 0 bases, with 4 bases between the two germline ends. CDR3 residues: CSVEVASYEQYF. The CDR3, as DNA: TGCAGCGTTGAAGTTGCCTCCTACGAGCAGTACTTC.

This clone appeared a few times. The V gene is TRBV7-9, the J gene TRBJ2-7; TRBD1 might be the D (6 bases). There are 11 residues in the CDR3. Trimming stripped 8 bases from V and 6 bases from J, with 11 bases between. CDR1 is SEHNR, CDR2 FQNEAQ, per germline (reference sequence). The CDR3 sequence is CASWGLSEQYF. The CDR3 bases are TGTGCCAGCTGGGGGCTATCCGAGCAGTACTTC. Together with reference TRBV7-9 and TRBJ2-7, the CDR3 gives the full variable domain: DTGVSQNPRHKITKRGQNVTFRCDPISEHNRLYWYRQTLGQGPEFLTYFQNEAQLEKSRLLSDRFSAERPKGSFSTLEIQRTEQGDSAMYLCASWGLSEQYFGPGTRLTVT.

The sample holds a few counts of this clone. The chain is built from TRBV4-1 and TRBJ2-2; possible D gene TRBD2, 6 bases. V dropped 0 bases and J dropped 0 bases, with 8 bases sitting between them. This CDR3 has 16 residues. CDR1 MGHRA and CDR2 YSYEKL come from the germline V gene. The CDR3 nucleotides are TGCGCCAGCAGCCAAGAAGCGGGCCCGAACACCGGGGAGCTGTTTTTT. It yields the protein CASSQEAGPNTGELFF.

This clone was recorded a few times. The rearrangement joins TRBV5-6 to TRBJ2-1, with TRBD2 identical over 12 bases. The junction had 4 bases not matched to a gene; V was cut back by 0 bases and J by 9 bases. The CDR3 runs 15 residues. CDR1 is SGHDT and CDR2 is YYEEEE in the germline V gene. The CDR3 sequence: CASSLGLAGVVEQFF. The CDR3 DNA sequence: TGTGCCAGCAGCTTGGGACTAGCGGGAGTAGTTGAGCAGTTCTTC.

The chain uses TRBV28 and TRBJ2-7, with D possibly called TRBD1 or TRBD2 (5 bases each). With 6 bases removed from V and 6 bases from J, the gap between germline ends came to 15 bases. This CDR3 spans 13 amino acids. Germline CDR1 and CDR2: MDHEN and SYDVKM. The CDR3 DNA follows: TGTGCCAGCAGGCCCCGGGACCCCATCGAGCAGTACTTC. Translating gives CASRPRDPIEQYF.

In its sample, this clone was seen once. The CDR3 loop is CAWSVGQGFETQYF. CDR3 nucleotide sequence: TGTGCCTGGAGTGTTGGACAGGGGTTTGAGACCCAGTACTTC. J is TRBJ2-5 and V is TRBV30, with TRBD1 identical over 9 bases. V was pared by 0 bases and J by 5 bases, with 4 bases of the junction left unmatched. The CDR3 is made up of 14 amino acids. The germline CDR1 and CDR2 sequences are GTSNPN and SVGIG (reference sequence). Filled out from reference TRBV30 and TRBJ2-5, the complete variable domain reads SQTIHQWPATLVQPVGSPLSLECTVEGTSNPNLYWYRQAAGRGLQLLFYSVGIGQISSEVPQNLSASRPQDRQFILSSKKLLLSDSGFYLCAWSVGQGFETQYFGPGTRLLVL.

The V and J genes are TRBV29-1 and TRBJ2-7; 8 nucleotides line up with TRBD2. Germline CDR1 is SQVTM and CDR2 is ANQGSEA. This CDR3 spans 14 amino acids. After removal of 7 bases from V and 4 bases from J, the junction contained 12 bases not matched to a gene. CDR3 coding DNA: TGCAGCGCCCGACGGGGGGGGAATGGTTACGAGCAGTACTTC. As protein: CSARRGGNGYEQYF.

The chain employs TRBV29-1 and TRBJ2-2, with a tentative D call TRBD1 (6 bases). From germline, CDR1 is SQVTM and CDR2 ANQGSEA. Trimming stripped 0 bases from V and 5 bases from J, with 16 bases between. The CDR3 length is 16 residues. This chain's CDR3 is CSVEDRQRGMTGELFF. The DNA of the CDR3 is TGCAGCGTTGAAGATCGGCAAAGGGGGATGACCGGGGAGCTGTTTTTT.

The sample holds one count of this clone. This chain joins TRBV29-1 and TRBJ2-1; 10 positions match TRBD2. Germline V lookup: CDR1 SQVTM, CDR2 ANQGSEA. The trim removed 5 bases at V and 2 bases at J, leaving 6 bases unmatched. The CDR3 extends over 15 amino acids. The CDR3 DNA reads as TGCAGCGTTAAACCGAGCGGGAGGGCCTACAATGAGCAGTTCTTC. This gives the protein CSVKPSGRAYNEQFF.

V is TRBV27 and J is TRBJ1-5, with 7 positions matching TRBD1. V was pared by 7 bases and J by 5 bases, with 5 bases of the junction left unmatched. This CDR3 comprises 13 residues. CDR1 MNHEY and CDR2 SMNVEV come from the germline V gene (reference sequence). The CDR3 is CASKGQFDQPQHF. CDR3 sequence (DNA): TGTGCCAGCAAGGGACAGTTTGATCAGCCCCAGCATTTT.

In this sample, this clone turned up a few times. The rearrangement uses TRBV30 and TRBJ2-7, with 7 bases identical to TRBD2. CDR3 length: 13 amino acids. The V gene end was trimmed by 3 bases and the J gene end by 5 bases; junction bases not matched to a gene: 7. The germline V gene encodes CDR1 GTSNPN and CDR2 SVGIG (reference sequence). The CDR3 loop is CAWRGSGNNEQYF. DNA of the CDR3: TGTGCCTGGAGGGGGAGCGGGAACAACGAGCAGTACTTC. Looking up the rest from reference TRBV30 and TRBJ2-7 gives the full variable domain: SQTIHQWPATLVQPVGSPLSLECTVEGTSNPNLYWYRQAAGRGLQLLFYSVGIGQISSEVPQNLSASRPQDRQFILSSKKLLLSDSGFYLCAWRGSGNNEQYFGPGTRLTVT.

The chain links TRBV27 to TRBJ1-5, with D unclear. Trimming stripped 8 bases from V and 9 bases from J, with 8 bases between. The CDR3 runs to 10 residues. Germline V gene lookup returns CDR1 MNHEY and CDR2 SMNVEV (reference sequence). The CDR3 DNA sequence: TGTGCCAGCGGAGTCGGGCCCCAGCATTTT. Translation: CASGVGPQHF.

This chain uses TRBV4-1 with TRBJ2-5, with 13 bases lining up with TRBD2. Unmatched junction bases numbered 4, after V lost 3 bases and J lost 6 bases. The CDR3 extends over 15 amino acids. Germline V gene sequence: CDR1 MGHRA, CDR2 YSYEKL. The CDR3 loop reads CASSHGLAGVKTQYF. CDR3 sequence (DNA): TGCGCCAGCAGCCATGGACTAGCGGGAGTCAAGACCCAGTACTTC.

This clone has more than one count but fewer than ten. The chain couples TRBV7-9 to TRBJ2-2; D perhaps matches TRBD1 (5 bases). V was pared by 1 base and J by 5 bases, with 8 bases between. There are 14 residues in the CDR3. Per the germline V gene, CDR1 is SEHNR and CDR2 is FQNEAQ (reference sequence). The CDR3 DNA sequence: TGTGCCAGCAGCTTAGACCCAGGGACCGGGGAGCTGTTTTTT. Encoded protein: CASSLDPGTGELFF.